Here is one T cell receptor (beta chain) with its context. The antigen it recognizes is unknown. No much larger clone is present one base from it, and per-base qualities are unavailable. These data come from a study of blood T cell repertoires in COVID-19 (dated by TCRdb to 2018 to 2020). For context, the study as a whole: Samples from collaborators originated in the United States, Italy and Spain and spanned both the acute and convalescent phases of COVID-19. A freely available public database, intended as a resource for researchers studying the immune response to SARS-CoV-2, is where the repertoires were released. Where available, HLA class I and class II types were taken from metadata supplied by the sample provider and were not determined by assay-based typing. Deeply sampled blood TCRbeta repertoires from subjects exposed to, actively infected with, or recovered from COVID-19 were included in the dataset. The samples were drawn from two sources: the first 160 participants of the ongoing ImmuneRACE study, and 1,254 subjects contributed by 6 global collaborators. A de-identified subject ID, COVID-19 status, age in years and sex were almost always included in the sample metadata. The material from the prospective study consisted of cDNA or gDNA derived from T cells, B-cell-depleted T cells, or PBMCs.

The study at large found these results: The quantity of clinical and demographic metadata differed by source and by participant and was supplied without curation.

The CDR3 contains 14 residues, cysteine and phenylalanine counted. Left in the record is the CDR3 DNA by itself, 42 bases read in frame from the first base. For CDR1 and CDR2, the germline V gene (reference sequence) lists LNHNV and YYDKDF. Compared with germline, V lacks 5 bases and J lacks 5 bases; bases without a gene match: 5. TCRbeta CDR3 regions were amplified from genomic DNA by means of the immunoSEQ Assay, a bias-controlled multiplex PCR. The original pipeline was this. Within the assay, amplification of reference gene primers was used to estimate how many nucleated cells each sample contained. Sequence reads were collapsed and filtered to measure the absolute abundance of every unique TCRbeta CDR3 rearrangement. For each sample, productive Simpson clonality was calculated as the square root of Simpson's diversity index across productive rearrangements. This is the immuneACCESS table as TCRdb keeps it, with only in-frame sequences that have V and J called. A part of the clones is gone; compared with another copy, unresolved V genes explain less than half, and the rest is unexplained. V, J and clone size reflect that table, while D and trimming were determined from the DNA. A total of a few hundred thousand clones appear in this sample, 70% to 85% of them only once. Together, the top ten hold 1.3% of the sample.

Enrolling through a virtual design, the prospective study's participants ranged in age from about 18 to 100 years and lived across roughly 23 United States geographic areas. In the prospective study, cohorts were assigned on the basis of participant-reported clinical history obtained from a screening survey and a study questionnaire. In the prospective study, whole blood, serum and a nasopharyngeal or oropharyngeal swab were collected from each participant by mobile phlebotomists. Prospective study participants could optionally give additional blood draws and questionnaires over an approximately two-month period. Blood samples from the prospective study were shipped frozen or at room temperature prior to DNA extraction.

The sequence came from a woman in her thirties or forties with acute COVID-19. The rearrangement combines TRBV15 with TRBJ2-1; a stretch of 8 junction bases matches TRBD1. Sequenced material: PBMCs or T cells enriched from blood (not recorded which). The CDR3 has the sequence CATSFQGAHNEQFF. The DNA reads TGTGCCACCAGCTTTCAGGGGGCACACAATGAGCAGTTCTTC.